Presented here are 5 T cell receptor beta chains from one specimen sequenced in a study of T cell repertoires in cytomegalovirus infection. These receptors lack a known antigen. TCRdb used MiXCR to reprocess the reads, holding one entry per CDR3 protein. Found here are a few hundred thousand distinct CDR3 sequences, over 35% of them singletons; the top ten hold 40% to 60%. Source: cultured PBMCs, taken from culture after CMV antigen stimulation. The receptors shown here come from a human donor in good health (CMV status not recorded). Some clones in this sample may be carry-over from other donors' samples.

The chain combines TRBV4-1 with TRBJ2-3; D is uncertain. The V gene lost 1 base and the J gene lost 0 bases, with 5 bases spanning the gap. The CDR3 is 14 residues long. Germline CDR1 and CDR2: MGHRA and YSYEKL. CDR3 DNA: TGCGCCAGCAGCCAAGTTGGGAGCACAGATACGCAGTATTTT. Its translation is CASSQVGSTDTQYF.

The rearrangement joins TRBV7-6 to TRBJ2-5; 8 nucleotides line up with TRBD1. V trimming: 8 bases; J trimming: 4 bases; junction bases outside the gene matches: 9. CDR3 length: 14 residues. CDR1 and CDR2 from the germline V gene are SGHVS and FNYEAQ. In DNA, the CDR3 is TGTGCCAGCCGGACAGGGTCTGTTCGAGAGACCCAGTACTTC. Translation gives CASRTGSVRETQYF.

The CDR3 sequence: CASSPESPYNEQFF. CDR3 DNA: TGTGCCAGCAGCCCGGAAAGTCCCTACAATGAGCAGTTCTTC. The chain couples TRBV7-2 to TRBJ2-1; D unresolved. Germline-derived CDR1 and CDR2 are SGHTA and FQGNSA. The V end was cut by 5 bases, the J end by 2 bases, with 10 bases between. The CDR3 extends over 14 amino acids. Variable domain in full (rest from reference TRBV7-2 and TRBJ2-1): GAGVSQSPSNKVTEKGKDVELRCDPISGHTALYWYRQSLGQGLEFLIYFQGNSAPDKSGLPSDRFSAERTGGSVSTLTIQRTQQEDSAVYLCASSPESPYNEQFFGPGTRLTVL.

The genes are TRBV19 and TRBJ2-7; the D call may be TRBD1 or TRBD2 (5 bases each). The CDR3 length is 15 residues. Per the germline V gene, CDR1 is LNHDA and CDR2 is SQIVND (reference sequence). The V gene lost 4 bases and the J gene lost 2 bases, with 15 bases spanning the gap. The CDR3 nucleotides are TGTGCCAGTAGTAAGTTTGGGACCCCGACCTACGAGCAGTACTTC. It encodes CASSKFGTPTYEQYF.

This chain links TRBV11-2 with TRBJ2-1; 14 bases line up with TRBD2. The CDR3 totals 15 residues. Germline-derived CDR1 and CDR2 are SGHAT and FQNNGV. Trimming took 8 bases from V and 8 from J; bases not matched to a gene: 8. This chain's CDR3 is CASRRGTSGSYEQFF. The CDR3 nucleotides are TGTGCCAGCCGCCGCGGGACTAGCGGGAGTTATGAGCAGTTCTTC.